The 18 T cell receptor beta chains below were found in one sample sequenced in a study of blood T cells in healthy people across ages. Using a J-beta primer mix together with a sample-barcoded 5' primer, a second PCR was run for about 6 to 12 cycles. TCRdb re-called the 5' RACE reads through MiXCR, storing one row per CDR3 protein. This table holds around 1.5 million distinct CDR3 sequences, approximately 59% found once. Sequenced input: blood. Receptors were obtained from a man aged 18 to 35 in good health.

V usage is TRBV6-5 and J usage is TRBJ2-6; 11 nucleotides align to TRBD2. The CDR3 spans 18 residues. Germline CDR1 and CDR2: MNHEY and SVGAGI. After removal of 4 bases from V and 2 bases from J, the junction contained 7 bases not matched to a gene. The CDR3 DNA is TGTGCCAGCAGTTCCTCACTAGCGGGGGCCCCTGGGGCCAACGTCCTGACTTTC. It specifies CASSSSLAGAPGANVLTF.

The CDR3 DNA sequence: TGCGCCAGCAGCTTGGAACGGGGTCGGGGCGAGCAGTACTTC. Translation gives CASSLERGRGEQYF. This rearrangement joins TRBV5-1 to TRBJ2-5; tentative D call: TRBD2 (5 bases). Judging by the DNA end, TRBJ2-7 fits better; the J call may be wrong. The CDR3 is 14 residues long. Germline V gene sequence: CDR1 SGHRS, CDR2 YFSETQ.

This clonotype came up a few times. The V gene is TRBV24-1, the J gene TRBJ1-1; D is possibly TRBD1 (6 bases). The CDR3 sequence is 14 residues long. V dropped 7 bases and J dropped 0 bases, with 11 bases sitting between them. From germline, CDR1 is KGHDR and CDR2 SFDVKD. The CDR3 loop is CATRDSDMNTEAFF. DNA for the CDR3: TGTGCCACCAGGGACAGTGATATGAACACTGAAGCTTTCTTT.

The rearrangement joins TRBV7-2 to TRBJ1-6, with D hard to call. Trimming took 4 bases from V and 12 from J, leaving 22 bases between them. The CDR3 length is 16 residues. The germline V gene has CDR1 SGHTA and CDR2 FQGNSA. The CDR3 nucleotides read TGTGCCAGCAGCTCTCGTGGAGGACCCGAACGAGAACCCCTCCACTTT. Amino acid sequence: CASSSRGGPEREPLHF.

The J gene is TRBJ1-5, the V gene TRBV20-1; no clear D gene. The CDR3 covers 12 residues. V lost 0 bases and J lost 8, with 8 bases in between. The germline gives CDR1 DFQATT, CDR2 SNEGSKA (reference sequence). DNA for the CDR3: TGCAGTGCTAGAGATGTTGGGGAGCCCCAGCATTTT. Encoded protein: CSARDVGEPQHF.

The V gene is TRBV10-3, the J gene TRBJ1-2, with a possible D match to TRBD1 (6 bases). The CDR3 has 16 residues. Germline V lookup: CDR1 ENHRY, CDR2 SYGVKD. V was shortened by 6 bases and J by 0 bases, with 17 bases between the two germline ends. CDR3 DNA: TGTGCCATCAGCCAGTTAACAGGGCCAGCTAACTATGGCTACACCTTC. It encodes CAISQLTGPANYGYTF.

V is TRBV3-1 and J is TRBJ2-6; D not certain. Trimming removed 0 bases at V and 0 bases at J, with 6 bases between. The CDR3 contains 16 residues. Germline CDR1 is LGHDT and CDR2 is YNNKEL (reference sequence). This CDR3 is CASSQDVLSGANVLTF. The DNA of the CDR3 is TGTGCCAGCAGCCAAGACGTGCTCTCTGGGGCCAACGTCCTGACTTTC.

This clonotype was picked up a small number of times. V usage is TRBV5-1 and J usage is TRBJ2-4, with D unclear. Germline V gene sequence: CDR1 SGHRS, CDR2 YFSETQ. Trimming left V 0 bases short and J 3 bases short, with 7 bases between. CDR3 length: 14 amino acids. CDR3 sequence: CASSLGEVKNIQYF. CDR3 coding DNA: TGCGCCAGCAGCTTGGGAGAGGTCAAAAACATTCAGTACTTC. Looking up the rest from reference TRBV5-1 and TRBJ2-4 gives the full variable domain: KAGVTQTPRYLIKTRGQQVTLSCSPISGHRSVSWYQQTPGQGLQFLFEYFSETQRNKGNFPGRFSGRQFSNSRSEMNVSTLELGDSALYLCASSLGEVKNIQYFGAGTRLSVL.

This clonotype was seen only a few times. This chain connects TRBV27 to TRBJ2-4; D not certain. The CDR3 loop spans 13 amino acids. The germline gives CDR1 MNHEY, CDR2 SMNVEV (reference sequence). With 7 bases removed from V and 5 bases from J, the gap between germline ends came to 12 bases. CDR3 sequence reads: CASKQRRQNIQYF. The CDR3 DNA reads TGTGCCAGCAAACAGAGGCGCCAAAACATTCAGTACTTC.

The chain combines TRBV6-5 with TRBJ2-2; TRBD2 matches at 7 bases. This CDR3 spans 15 amino acids. V lost 0 bases, J lost 7 bases, and 5 bases stayed unmatched. Germline lookup yields CDR1 MNHEY and CDR2 SVGAGI. The CDR3 reads CASSYSGGNGGELFF. CDR3 bases: TGTGCCAGCAGTTACTCGGGGGGGAATGGCGGGGAGCTGTTTTTT.

The CDR3 spells CASSQDRGTGNTDTQYF. As DNA, the CDR3 is TGCGCCAGCAGCCAAGATAGGGGGACAGGGAACACAGATACGCAGTATTTT. This chain connects TRBV4-3 to TRBJ2-3, with TRBD1 identical over 9 bases. From germline, CDR1 is LGHNA and CDR2 YSLEER. The trim removed 0 bases at V and 2 bases at J, leaving 6 bases unmatched. CDR3 length: 17 residues.

The chain links TRBV4-3 to TRBJ1-1; D gene unclear. CDR1 is LGHNA, CDR2 YSLEER, per germline. The CDR3 length is 13 residues. Trimming left V 4 bases short and J 4 bases short, with 10 bases between. For the CDR3, the DNA is TGCGCCAGCAGCCGCGCGGACGGCACTGAAGCTTTCTTT. Translated, it gives CASSRADGTEAFF.

This rearrangement joins TRBV24-1 to TRBJ2-2; tentatively, D is TRBD2 (6 bases). The CDR3 sequence is 14 residues long. Trimming removed 6 bases at V and 4 bases at J, with 11 bases between. The germline V gene encodes CDR1 KGHDR and CDR2 SFDVKD. The DNA of the CDR3 is TGTGCCACCAGTCGTCAGGGAGGCACCGGGGAGCTGTTTTTT. This translates into CATSRQGGTGELFF.

This clonotype has only a few counts. The chain links TRBV20-1 to TRBJ2-1; D is undetermined. Germline V CDR1 and CDR2: DFQATT, SNEGSKA (reference sequence). The CDR3 is made up of 14 amino acids. Trimming stripped 0 bases from V and 6 bases from J, with 12 bases between. The CDR3 region is CSAREVVLSNEQFF. In nucleotides, the CDR3 is TGCAGTGCTAGAGAAGTAGTTCTGTCCAATGAGCAGTTCTTC.

This rearrangement joins TRBV28 to TRBJ2-1; D is uncertain. Trimming left V 8 bases short and J 2 bases short, with 10 bases between. The CDR3 is made up of 13 amino acids. Germline CDR1 is MDHEN and CDR2 is SYDVKM. CDR3 DNA: TGTGCCAGCGGAGCCAGACCCTACAATGAGCAGTTCTTC. Protein sequence: CASGARPYNEQFF.

This clonotype was detected only a few times. This chain joins TRBV10-1 and TRBJ2-1, with unresolved D. This CDR3 is built from 14 residues. The ends were cut back, 4 bases at V and 6 bases at J, with 13 bases in the middle. The germline V gene encodes CDR1 WNHNN and CDR2 SYGVQD (reference sequence). DNA of the CDR3: TGCGCCAGCAGTGTGTCAGGCAAGGGCAATGAGCAGTTCTTC. Its protein is CASSVSGKGNEQFF.

This clonotype was recorded a few times. The chain employs TRBV5-4 and TRBJ2-5; TRBD2 matches at 7 bases. The CDR3 totals 15 residues. Unmatched junction bases numbered 11, after V lost 4 bases and J lost 5 bases. Germline V gene lookup returns CDR1 SGHNT and CDR2 YYREEE (reference sequence). The CDR3 region is CASSPLAGVRETQYF. The DNA for the CDR3 is TGTGCCAGCAGCCCCTTGGCGGGAGTTCGGGAGACCCAGTACTTC.

This clonotype has only a few counts. The V call is TRBV20-1, the J call TRBJ2-7; D is possibly TRBD2 (5 bases). The V gene lost 3 bases and the J gene lost 4 bases, with 16 bases spanning the gap. The CDR3 spans 14 residues. CDR1 and CDR2 (germline): DFQATT, SNEGSKA (reference sequence). The CDR3 nucleotides read TGCAGTGCTAGCTCCGGAGGCTACACTTACGAGCAGTACTTC. Translated: CSASSGGYTYEQYF.